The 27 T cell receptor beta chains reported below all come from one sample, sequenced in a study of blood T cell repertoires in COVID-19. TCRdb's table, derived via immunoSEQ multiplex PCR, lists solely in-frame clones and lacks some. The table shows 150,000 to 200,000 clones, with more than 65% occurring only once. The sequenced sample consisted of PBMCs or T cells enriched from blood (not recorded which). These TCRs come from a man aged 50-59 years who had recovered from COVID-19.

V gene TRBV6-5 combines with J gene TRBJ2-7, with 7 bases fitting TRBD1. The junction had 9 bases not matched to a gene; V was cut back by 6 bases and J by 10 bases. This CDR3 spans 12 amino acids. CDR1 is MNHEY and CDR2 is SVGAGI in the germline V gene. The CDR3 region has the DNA TGTGCCAGCAGCGACAGGGTTCGGAAACAGTACTTC. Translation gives CASSDRVRKQYF.

CDR3 nucleotide sequence: TGTGCCAGTTTGGACAGAAACTATGGCTACACCTTC. Its protein product is CASLDRNYGYTF. The chain has TRBV19 and TRBJ1-2, with D possibly matching TRBD1 (6 bases). Germline V CDR1 and CDR2: LNHDA, SQIVND (reference sequence). The ends were cut back, 8 bases at V and 2 bases at J, with 9 bases in the middle. CDR3 length equals 12 residues.

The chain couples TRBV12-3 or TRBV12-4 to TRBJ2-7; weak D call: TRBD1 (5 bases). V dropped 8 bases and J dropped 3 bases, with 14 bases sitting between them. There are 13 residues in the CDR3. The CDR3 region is CASSGQDLYEQYF. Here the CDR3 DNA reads TGTGCCAGCTCCGGACAAGACCTCTACGAGCAGTACTTC.

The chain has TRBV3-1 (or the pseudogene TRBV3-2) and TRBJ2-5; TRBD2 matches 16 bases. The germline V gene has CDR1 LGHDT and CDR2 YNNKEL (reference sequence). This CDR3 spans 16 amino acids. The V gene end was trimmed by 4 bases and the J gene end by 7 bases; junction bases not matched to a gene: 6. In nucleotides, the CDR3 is TGTGCCAGCAGCCCGGGACTAGCGGGGGGGCGCAGGACCCAGTACTTC. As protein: CASSPGLAGGRRTQYF.

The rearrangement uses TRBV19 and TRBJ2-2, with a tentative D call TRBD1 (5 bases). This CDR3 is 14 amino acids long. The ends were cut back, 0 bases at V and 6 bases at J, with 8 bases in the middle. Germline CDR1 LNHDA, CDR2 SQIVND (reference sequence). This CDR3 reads CASSIDRGAGELFF. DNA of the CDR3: TGTGCCAGTAGTATAGATAGGGGTGCCGGGGAGCTGTTTTTT.

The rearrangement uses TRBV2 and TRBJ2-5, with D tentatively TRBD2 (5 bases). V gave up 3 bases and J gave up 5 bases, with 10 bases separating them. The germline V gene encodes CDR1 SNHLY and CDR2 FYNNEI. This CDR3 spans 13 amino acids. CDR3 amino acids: CASSERVGETQYF. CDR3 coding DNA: TGTGCCAGCAGTGAGAGGGTCGGGGAGACCCAGTACTTC. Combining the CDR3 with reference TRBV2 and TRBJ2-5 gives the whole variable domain EPEVTQTPSHQVTQMGQEVILRCVPISNHLYFYWYRQILGQKVEFLVSFYNNEISEKSEIFDDQFSVERPDGSNFTLKIRSTKLEDSAMYFCASSERVGETQYFGPGTRLLVL.

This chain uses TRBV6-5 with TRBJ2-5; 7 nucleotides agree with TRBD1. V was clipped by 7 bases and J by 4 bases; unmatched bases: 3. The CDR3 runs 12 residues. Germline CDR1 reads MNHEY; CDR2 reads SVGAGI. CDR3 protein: CASKNRGETQYF. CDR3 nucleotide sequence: TGTGCCAGCAAGAACAGGGGAGAGACCCAGTACTTC.

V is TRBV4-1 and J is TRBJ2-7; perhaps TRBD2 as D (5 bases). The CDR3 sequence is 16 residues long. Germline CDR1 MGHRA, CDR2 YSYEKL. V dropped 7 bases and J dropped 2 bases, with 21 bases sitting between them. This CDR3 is CASTPRVVGGTYEQYF. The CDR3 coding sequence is TGCGCCAGCACCCCAAGGGTTGTCGGAGGAACCTACGAGCAGTACTTC.

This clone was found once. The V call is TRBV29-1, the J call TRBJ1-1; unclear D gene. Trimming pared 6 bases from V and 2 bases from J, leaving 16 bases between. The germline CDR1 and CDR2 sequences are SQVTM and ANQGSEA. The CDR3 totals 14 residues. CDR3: CSVAELWRNTEAFF. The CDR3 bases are TGCAGCGTGGCGGAATTGTGGCGCAACACTGAAGCTTTCTTT.

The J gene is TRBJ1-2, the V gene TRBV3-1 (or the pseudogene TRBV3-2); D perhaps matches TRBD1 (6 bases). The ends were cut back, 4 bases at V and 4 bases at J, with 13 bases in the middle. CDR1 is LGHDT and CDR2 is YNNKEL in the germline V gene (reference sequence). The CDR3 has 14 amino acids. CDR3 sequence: CASSPRRGGYGYTF. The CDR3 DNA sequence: TGTGCCAGCAGCCCACGGAGGGGGGGCTATGGCTACACCTTC.

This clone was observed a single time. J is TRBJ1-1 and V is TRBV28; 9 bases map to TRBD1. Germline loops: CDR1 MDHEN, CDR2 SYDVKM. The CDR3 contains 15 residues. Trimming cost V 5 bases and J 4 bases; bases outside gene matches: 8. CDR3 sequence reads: CASSPRGQGLTEAFF. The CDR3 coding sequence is TGTGCCAGCAGTCCTAGGGGACAGGGACTCACTGAAGCTTTCTTT.

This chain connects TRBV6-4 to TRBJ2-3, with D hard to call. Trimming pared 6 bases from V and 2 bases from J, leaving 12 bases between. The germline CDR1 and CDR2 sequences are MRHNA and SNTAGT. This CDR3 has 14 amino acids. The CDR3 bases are TGTGCCAGCAGCAGACAAGCTAACACAGATACGCAGTATTTT. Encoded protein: CASSRQANTDTQYF.

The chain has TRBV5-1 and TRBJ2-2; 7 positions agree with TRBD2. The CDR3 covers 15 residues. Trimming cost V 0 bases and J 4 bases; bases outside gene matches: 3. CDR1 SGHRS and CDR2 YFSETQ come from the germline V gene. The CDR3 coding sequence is TGCGCCAGCAGCTTGGAGACGGGGGGCACCGGGGAGCTGTTTTTT. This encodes CASSLETGGTGELFF.

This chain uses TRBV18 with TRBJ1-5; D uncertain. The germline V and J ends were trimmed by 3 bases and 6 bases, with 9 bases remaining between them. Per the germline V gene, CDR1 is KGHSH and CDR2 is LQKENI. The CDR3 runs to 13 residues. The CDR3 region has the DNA TGTGCCAGCTCACCGTTAGACACTCAGCCCCAGCATTTT. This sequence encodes CASSPLDTQPQHF.

CDR3 protein: CASSLLGETNYGYTF. For the CDR3, the DNA is TGTGCCAGCAGTTTACTAGGGGAAACTAACTATGGCTACACCTTC. The chain links TRBV28 to TRBJ1-2; possibly TRBD1 for D (5 bases). V lost 2 bases and J lost 0, with 10 bases in between. The CDR3 length is 15 residues. Germline CDR1 reads MDHEN; CDR2 reads SYDVKM.

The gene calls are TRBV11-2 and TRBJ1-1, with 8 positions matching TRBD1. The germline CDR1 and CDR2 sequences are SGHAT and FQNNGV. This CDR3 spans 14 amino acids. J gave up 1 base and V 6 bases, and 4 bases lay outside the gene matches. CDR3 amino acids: CASRRGQGNTEAFF. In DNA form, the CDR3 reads TGTGCCAGCAGAAGAGGACAGGGGAACACTGAAGCTTTCTTT.

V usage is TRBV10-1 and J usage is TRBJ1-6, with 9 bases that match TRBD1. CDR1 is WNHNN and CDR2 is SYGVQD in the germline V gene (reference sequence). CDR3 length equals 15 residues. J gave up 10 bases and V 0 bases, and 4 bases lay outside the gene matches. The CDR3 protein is CASSESTGGRSPLHF. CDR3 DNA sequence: TGCGCCAGCAGTGAGTCGACAGGGGGGAGGTCACCCCTCCACTTT.

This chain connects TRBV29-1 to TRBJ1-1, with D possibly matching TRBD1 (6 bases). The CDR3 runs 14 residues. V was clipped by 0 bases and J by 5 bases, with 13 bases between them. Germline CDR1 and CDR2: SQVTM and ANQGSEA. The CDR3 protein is CSVEDRGITTEAFF. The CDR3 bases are TGCAGCGTTGAAGACAGGGGTATTACGACTGAAGCTTTCTTT.

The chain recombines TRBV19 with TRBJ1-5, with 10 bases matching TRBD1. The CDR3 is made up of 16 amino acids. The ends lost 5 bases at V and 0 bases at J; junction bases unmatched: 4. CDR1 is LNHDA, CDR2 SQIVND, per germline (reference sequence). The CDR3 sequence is CASSPRTGGSNQPQHF. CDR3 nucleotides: TGTGCCAGTAGTCCCCGGACAGGGGGTAGCAATCAGCCCCAGCATTTT.

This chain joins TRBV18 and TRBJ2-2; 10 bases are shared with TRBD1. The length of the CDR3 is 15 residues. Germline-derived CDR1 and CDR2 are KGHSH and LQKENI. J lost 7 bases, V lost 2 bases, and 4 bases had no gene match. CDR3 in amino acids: CASSPATGGVGELFF. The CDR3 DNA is TGTGCCAGCTCACCAGCGACAGGGGGCGTCGGGGAGCTGTTTTTT.

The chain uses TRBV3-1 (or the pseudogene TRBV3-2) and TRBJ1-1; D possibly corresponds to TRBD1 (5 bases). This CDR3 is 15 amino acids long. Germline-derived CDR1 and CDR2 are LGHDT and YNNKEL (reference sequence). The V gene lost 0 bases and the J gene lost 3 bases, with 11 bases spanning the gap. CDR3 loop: CASSQEGWGDTEAFF. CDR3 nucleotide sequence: TGTGCCAGCAGCCAAGAAGGTTGGGGGGACACTGAAGCTTTCTTT.

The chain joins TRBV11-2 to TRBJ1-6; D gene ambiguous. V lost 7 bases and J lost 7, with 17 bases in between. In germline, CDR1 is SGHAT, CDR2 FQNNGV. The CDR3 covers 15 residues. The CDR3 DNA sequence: TGTGCCAGCACACGGACTCGGGCAGAGAATTCACCCCTCCACTTT. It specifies CASTRTRAENSPLHF.

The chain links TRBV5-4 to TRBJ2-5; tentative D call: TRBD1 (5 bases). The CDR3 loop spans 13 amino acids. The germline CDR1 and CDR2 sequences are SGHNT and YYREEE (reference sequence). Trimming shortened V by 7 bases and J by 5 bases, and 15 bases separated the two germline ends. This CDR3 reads CASGKQDKETQYF. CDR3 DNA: TGTGCCAGCGGTAAACAGGACAAGGAGACCCAGTACTTC.

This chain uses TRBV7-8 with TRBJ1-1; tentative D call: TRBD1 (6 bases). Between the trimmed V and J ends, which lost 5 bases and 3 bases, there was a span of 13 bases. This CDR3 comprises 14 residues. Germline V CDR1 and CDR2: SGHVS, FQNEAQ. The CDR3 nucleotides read TGTGCCAGCAGCCTTGGGGGCCGGTACACTGAAGCTTTCTTT. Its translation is CASSLGGRYTEAFF.

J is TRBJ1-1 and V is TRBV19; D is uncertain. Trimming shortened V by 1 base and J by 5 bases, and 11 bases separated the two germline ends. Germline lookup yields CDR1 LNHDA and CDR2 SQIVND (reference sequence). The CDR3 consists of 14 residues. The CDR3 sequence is CASSIVRLSTEAFF. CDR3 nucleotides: TGTGCCAGTAGTATAGTCAGGCTGTCGACTGAAGCTTTCTTT.

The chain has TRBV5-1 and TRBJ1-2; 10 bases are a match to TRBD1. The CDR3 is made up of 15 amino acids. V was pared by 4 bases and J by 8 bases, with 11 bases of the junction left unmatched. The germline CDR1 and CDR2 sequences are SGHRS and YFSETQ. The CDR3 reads CASSHLGTGDQGYTF. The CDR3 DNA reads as TGCGCCAGCAGCCATCTTGGGACAGGGGATCAGGGCTACACCTTC.

As DNA, the CDR3 is TGTGCCAGCAGCTTCCTTAGGACTAGCGGGGGTAACACAGATACGCAGTATTTT. This codes for CASSFLRTSGGNTDTQYF. This rearrangement joins TRBV11-2 to TRBJ2-3, with 13 bases that match TRBD2. Germline CDR1 reads SGHAT; CDR2 reads FQNNGV. Unmatched junction bases numbered 8, after V lost 3 bases and J lost 2 bases. This CDR3 is built from 18 residues.